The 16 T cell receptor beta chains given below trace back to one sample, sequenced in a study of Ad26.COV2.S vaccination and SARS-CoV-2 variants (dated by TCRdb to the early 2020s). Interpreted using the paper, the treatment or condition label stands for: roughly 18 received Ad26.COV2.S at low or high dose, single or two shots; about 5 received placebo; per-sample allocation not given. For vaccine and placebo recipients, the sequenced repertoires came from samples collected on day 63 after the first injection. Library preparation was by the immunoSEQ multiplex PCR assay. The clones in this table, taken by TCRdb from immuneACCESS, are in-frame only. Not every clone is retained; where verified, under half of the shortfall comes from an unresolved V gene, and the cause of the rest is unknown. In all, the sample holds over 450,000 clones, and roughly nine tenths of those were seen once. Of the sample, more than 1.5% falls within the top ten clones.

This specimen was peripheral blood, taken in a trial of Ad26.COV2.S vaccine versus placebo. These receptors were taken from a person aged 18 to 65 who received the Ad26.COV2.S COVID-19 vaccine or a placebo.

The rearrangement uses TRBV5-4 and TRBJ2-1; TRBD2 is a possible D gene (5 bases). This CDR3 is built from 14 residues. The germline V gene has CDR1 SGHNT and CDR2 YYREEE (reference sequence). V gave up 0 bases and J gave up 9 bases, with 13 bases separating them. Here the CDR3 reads CASSLGLSSGEQFF. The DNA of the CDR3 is TGTGCCAGCAGCTTGGGACTATCCTCCGGTGAGCAGTTCTTC.

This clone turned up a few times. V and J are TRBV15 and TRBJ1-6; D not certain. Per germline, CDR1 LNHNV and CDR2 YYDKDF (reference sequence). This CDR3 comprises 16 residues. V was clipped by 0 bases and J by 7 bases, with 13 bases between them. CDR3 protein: CATSRDFEQLNSPLHF. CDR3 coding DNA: TGTGCCACCAGCAGAGATTTCGAACAATTGAATTCACCCCTCCACTTT.

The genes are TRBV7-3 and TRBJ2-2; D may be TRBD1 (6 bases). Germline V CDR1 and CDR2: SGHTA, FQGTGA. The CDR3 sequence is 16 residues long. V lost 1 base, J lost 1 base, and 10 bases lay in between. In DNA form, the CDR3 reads TGTGCCAGCAGCTTAATGGGCAGGGGGAACACCGGGGAGCTGTTTTTT. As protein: CASSLMGRGNTGELFF. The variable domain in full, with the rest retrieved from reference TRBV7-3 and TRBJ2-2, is GAGVSQTPSNKVTEKGKYVELRCDPISGHTALYWYRQSLGQGPEFLIYFQGTGAADDSGLPNDRFFAVRPEGSVSTLKIQRTERGDSAVYLCASSLMGRGNTGELFFGEGSRLTVL.

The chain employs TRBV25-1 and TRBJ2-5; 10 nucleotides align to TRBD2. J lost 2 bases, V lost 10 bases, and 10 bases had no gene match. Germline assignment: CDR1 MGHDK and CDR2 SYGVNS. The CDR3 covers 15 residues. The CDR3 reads CATTARTSGQETQYF. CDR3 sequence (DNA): TGTGCCACCACCGCCCGGACTAGCGGACAAGAGACCCAGTACTTC.

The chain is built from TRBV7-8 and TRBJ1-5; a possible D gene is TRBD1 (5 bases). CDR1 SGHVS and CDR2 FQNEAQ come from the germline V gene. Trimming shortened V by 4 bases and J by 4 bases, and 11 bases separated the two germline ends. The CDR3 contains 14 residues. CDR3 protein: CASSSRDLNQPQHF. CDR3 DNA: TGTGCCAGCAGCTCTAGGGACCTTAATCAGCCCCAGCATTTT.

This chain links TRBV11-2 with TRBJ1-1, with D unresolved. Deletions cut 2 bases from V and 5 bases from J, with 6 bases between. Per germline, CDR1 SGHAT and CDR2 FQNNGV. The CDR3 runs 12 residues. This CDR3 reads CASSLRQTEAFF. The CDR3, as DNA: TGTGCCAGCAGCTTAAGGCAGACTGAAGCTTTCTTT.

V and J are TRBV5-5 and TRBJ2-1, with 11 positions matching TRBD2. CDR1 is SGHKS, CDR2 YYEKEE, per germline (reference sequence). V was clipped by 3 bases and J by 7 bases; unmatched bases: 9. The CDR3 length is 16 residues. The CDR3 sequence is CASSSTGTSGLNEQFF. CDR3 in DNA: TGTGCCAGCAGCTCCACCGGGACTAGCGGATTGAATGAGCAGTTCTTC.

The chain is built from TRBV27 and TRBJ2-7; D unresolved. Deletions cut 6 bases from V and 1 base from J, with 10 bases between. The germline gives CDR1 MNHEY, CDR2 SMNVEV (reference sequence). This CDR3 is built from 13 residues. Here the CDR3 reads CASSLPGSYEQYF. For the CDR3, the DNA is TGTGCCAGCAGCTTACCCGGTTCCTACGAGCAGTACTTC.

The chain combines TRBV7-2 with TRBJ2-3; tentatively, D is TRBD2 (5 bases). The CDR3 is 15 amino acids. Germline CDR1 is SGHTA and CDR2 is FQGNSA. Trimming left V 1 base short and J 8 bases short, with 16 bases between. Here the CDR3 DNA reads TGTGCCAGCAGCTTAGTTGGGAGCCAGGCGGGTACGCAGTATTTT. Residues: CASSLVGSQAGTQYF. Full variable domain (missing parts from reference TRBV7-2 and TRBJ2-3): GAGVSQSPSNKVTEKGKDVELRCDPISGHTALYWYRQSLGQGLEFLIYFQGNSAPDKSGLPSDRFSAERTGGSVSTLTIQRTQQEDSAVYLCASSLVGSQAGTQYFGPGTRLTVL.

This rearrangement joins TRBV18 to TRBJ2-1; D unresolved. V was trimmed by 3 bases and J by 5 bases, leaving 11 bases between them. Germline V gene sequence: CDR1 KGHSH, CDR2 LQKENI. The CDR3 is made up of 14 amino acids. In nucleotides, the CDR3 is TGTGCCAGCTCACCCAGATCTGGGGACAATGAGCAGTTCTTC. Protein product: CASSPRSGDNEQFF.

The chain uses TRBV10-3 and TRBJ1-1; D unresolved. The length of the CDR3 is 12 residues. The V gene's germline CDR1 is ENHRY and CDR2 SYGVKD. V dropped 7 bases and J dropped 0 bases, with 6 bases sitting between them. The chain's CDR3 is CAITDMNTEAFF. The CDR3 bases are TGTGCCATCACAGATATGAACACTGAAGCTTTCTTT.

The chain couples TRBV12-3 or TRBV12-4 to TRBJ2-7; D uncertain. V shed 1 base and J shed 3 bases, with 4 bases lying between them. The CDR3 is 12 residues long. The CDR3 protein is CASSLVRYEQYF. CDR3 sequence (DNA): TGTGCCAGCAGTTTAGTACGCTACGAGCAGTACTTC.

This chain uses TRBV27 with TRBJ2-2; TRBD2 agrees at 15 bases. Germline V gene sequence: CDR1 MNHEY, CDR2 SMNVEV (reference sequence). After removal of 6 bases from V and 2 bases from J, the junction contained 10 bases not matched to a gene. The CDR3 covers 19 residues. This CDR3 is CASRRKGTSGGKNTGELFF. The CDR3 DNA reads TGTGCCAGCAGACGAAAAGGGACTAGCGGGGGGAAAAACACCGGGGAGCTGTTTTTT.

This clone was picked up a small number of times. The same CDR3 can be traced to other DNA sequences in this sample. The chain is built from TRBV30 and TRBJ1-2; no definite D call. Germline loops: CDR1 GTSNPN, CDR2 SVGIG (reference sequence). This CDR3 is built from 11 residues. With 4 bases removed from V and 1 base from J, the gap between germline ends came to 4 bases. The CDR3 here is CAWTGNYGYTF. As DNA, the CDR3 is TGTGCCTGGACCGGTAACTATGGCTACACCTTC.

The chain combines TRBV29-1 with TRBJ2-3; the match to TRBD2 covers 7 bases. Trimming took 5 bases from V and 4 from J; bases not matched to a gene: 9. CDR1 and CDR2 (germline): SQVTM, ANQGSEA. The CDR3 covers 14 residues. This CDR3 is CSVSAGRESDTQYF. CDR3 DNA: TGCAGCGTTTCCGCGGGGCGGGAGTCAGATACGCAGTATTTT.

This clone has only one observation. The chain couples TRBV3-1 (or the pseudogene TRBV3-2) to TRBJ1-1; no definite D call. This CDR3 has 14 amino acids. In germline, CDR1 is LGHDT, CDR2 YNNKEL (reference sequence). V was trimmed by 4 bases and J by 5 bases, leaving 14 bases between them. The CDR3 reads CASSPTGMLTEAFF. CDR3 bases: TGTGCCAGCAGCCCCACGGGGATGTTGACTGAAGCTTTCTTT.